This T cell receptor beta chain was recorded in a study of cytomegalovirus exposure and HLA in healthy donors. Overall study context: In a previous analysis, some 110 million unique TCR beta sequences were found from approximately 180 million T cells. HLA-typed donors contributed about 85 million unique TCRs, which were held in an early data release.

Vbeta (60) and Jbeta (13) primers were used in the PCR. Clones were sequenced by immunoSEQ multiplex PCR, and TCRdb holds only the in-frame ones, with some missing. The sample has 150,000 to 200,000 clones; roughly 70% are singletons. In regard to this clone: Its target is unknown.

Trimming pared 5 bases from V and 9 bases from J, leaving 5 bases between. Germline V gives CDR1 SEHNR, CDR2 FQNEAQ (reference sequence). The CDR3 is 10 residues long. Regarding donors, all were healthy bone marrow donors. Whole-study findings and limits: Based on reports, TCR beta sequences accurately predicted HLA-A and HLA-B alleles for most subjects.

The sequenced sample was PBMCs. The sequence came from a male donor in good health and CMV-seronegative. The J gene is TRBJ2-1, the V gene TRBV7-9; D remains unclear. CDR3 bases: TGTGCCAGCAGCCTGAGTGAGCAGTTCTTC. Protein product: CASSLSEQFF.